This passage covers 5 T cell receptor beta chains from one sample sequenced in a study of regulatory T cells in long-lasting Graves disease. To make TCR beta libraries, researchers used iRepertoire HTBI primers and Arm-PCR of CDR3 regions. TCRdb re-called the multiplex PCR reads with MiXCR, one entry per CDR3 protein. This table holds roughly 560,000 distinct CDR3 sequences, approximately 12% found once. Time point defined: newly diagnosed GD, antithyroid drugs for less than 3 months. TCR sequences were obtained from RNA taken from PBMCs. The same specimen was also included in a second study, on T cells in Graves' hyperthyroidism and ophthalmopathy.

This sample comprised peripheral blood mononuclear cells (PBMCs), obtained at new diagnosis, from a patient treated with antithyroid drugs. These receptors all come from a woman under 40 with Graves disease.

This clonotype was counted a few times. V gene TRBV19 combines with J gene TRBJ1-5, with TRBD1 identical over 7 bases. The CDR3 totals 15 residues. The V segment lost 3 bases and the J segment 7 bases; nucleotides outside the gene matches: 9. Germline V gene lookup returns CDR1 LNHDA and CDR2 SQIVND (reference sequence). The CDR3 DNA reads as TGTGCCAGTAGTATGTCGACAGGGATAAGGCAGCCCCAGCATTTT. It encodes CASSMSTGIRQPQHF.

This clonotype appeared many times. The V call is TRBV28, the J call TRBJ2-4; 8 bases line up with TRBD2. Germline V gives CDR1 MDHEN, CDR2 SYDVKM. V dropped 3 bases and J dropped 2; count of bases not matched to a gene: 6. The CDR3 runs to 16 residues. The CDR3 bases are TGTGCCAGCAGTTTTTCGGCGGGAGGATCCAAAAACATTCAGTACTTC. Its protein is CASSFSAGGSKNIQYF.

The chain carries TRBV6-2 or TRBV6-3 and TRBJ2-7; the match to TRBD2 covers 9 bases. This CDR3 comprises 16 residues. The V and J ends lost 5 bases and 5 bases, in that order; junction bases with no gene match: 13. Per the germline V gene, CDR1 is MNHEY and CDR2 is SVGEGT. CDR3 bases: TGTGCCAGCAGTCCTCTCTGGCGGGAGGGCGTCCACGAGCAGTACTTC. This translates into CASSPLWREGVHEQYF.

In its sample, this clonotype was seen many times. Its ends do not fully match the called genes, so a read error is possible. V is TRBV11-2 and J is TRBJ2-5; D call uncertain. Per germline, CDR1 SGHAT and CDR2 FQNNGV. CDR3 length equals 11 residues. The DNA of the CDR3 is TGTGCCAGCAGCTTAGCGGGCCCTCCGGACTTC. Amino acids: CASSLAGPPDF.

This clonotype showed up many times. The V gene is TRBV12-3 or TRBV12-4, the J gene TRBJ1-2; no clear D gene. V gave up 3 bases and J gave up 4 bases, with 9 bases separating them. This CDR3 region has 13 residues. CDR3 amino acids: CASSFGVSYGYTF. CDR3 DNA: TGTGCCAGCAGTTTTGGGGTGAGCTATGGCTACACCTTC.